The 30 T cell receptor beta chains listed next were all sequenced from one sample in a study of beta chain features in type 1 diabetes. Study-level points and caveats: Shortening of TCRB CDR3s, moderate but significant, appeared in all four CD4+ subsets of Type 1 diabetes patients.

These TCRs' antigens remain unknown. The isolated RNA, all of it, was reverse transcribed, so expressed TCRB transcripts were what got sequenced. This table comes from immunoSEQ multiplex PCR, and its TCRdb copy is limited to in-frame clones, with some not included. This sample has a few hundred thousand clones, with 8% to 10% found just once. The sequenced sample consisted of central memory CD4+ T cells from blood. The receptor source for this set is a man aged 30 to 45 with type 1 diabetes.

This clone has a handful of counts. This chain links TRBV13 with TRBJ2-7, with 8 bases fitting TRBD2. This CDR3 region has 17 residues. The V gene's germline CDR1 is PRHDT and CDR2 FYEKMQ (reference sequence). V lost 6 bases, J lost 1 base, and 14 bases stayed unmatched. CDR3 DNA sequence: TGTGCCAGCAGTGGATCTCCCCGACAGCGGGAGTCCTACGAGCAGTACTTC. Translating it yields CASSGSPRQRESYEQYF.

This clone was counted at least ten times. V gene TRBV18 combines with J gene TRBJ2-7; tentative D call: TRBD2 (5 bases). V dropped 6 bases and J dropped 6 bases, with 24 bases sitting between them. The CDR3 contains 16 residues. CDR1 and CDR2 from the germline V gene are KGHSH and LQKENI. The CDR3 loop reads CASSRTPSGGVTEQYF. Written as DNA, the CDR3 is TGTGCCAGCTCCCGCACCCCGAGCGGTGGGGTTACCGAGCAGTACTTC.

The chain joins TRBV4-2 to TRBJ2-7, with TRBD1 matching 10 bases. V trimming: 3 bases; J trimming: 4 bases; junction bases outside the gene matches: 6. Germline V gene sequence: CDR1 LGHNA, CDR2 YNFKEQ. This CDR3 comprises 15 residues. Here the CDR3 DNA reads TGTGCCAGCAGCCACTTCCGGGACAGGGGTTACGAGCAGTACTTC. The encoded protein is CASSHFRDRGYEQYF.

This clone was counted a few times. The rearrangement uses TRBV7-2 and TRBJ2-7; 8 bases match TRBD1. The CDR3 is 15 amino acids. Germline V gene data show CDR1 as SGHTA and CDR2 as FQGNSA. V gave up 3 bases and J gave up 3 bases; unmatched junction bases: 7. This CDR3 reads CASSLGTGGVYEQYF. CDR3 nucleotides: TGTGCCAGCAGCTTGGGGACAGGCGGAGTCTACGAGCAGTACTTC.

This clone has more than one count but fewer than ten. The J gene is TRBJ1-5, the V gene TRBV18; a possible D gene is TRBD1 (5 bases). V was clipped by 1 base and J by 6 bases, with 10 bases between them. Germline CDR1 reads KGHSH; CDR2 reads LQKENI. The CDR3 is 14 residues long. The CDR3: CASSPRGNTQPQHF. CDR3 in DNA: TGTGCCAGCTCACCACGGGGGAACACTCAGCCCCAGCATTTT.

This clone was seen more than once but under ten times. This chain uses TRBV5-1 with TRBJ1-1; the D is unclear. CDR1 and CDR2 from the germline V gene are SGHRS and YFSETQ. This CDR3 region has 13 residues. The V gene lost 0 bases and the J gene lost 1 base, with 4 bases spanning the gap. In nucleotides, the CDR3 is TGCGCCAGCAGCTTGGGGCCGAACACTGAAGCTTTCTTT. Protein sequence: CASSLGPNTEAFF.

This chain's CDR3 is CASSSPGTAINRNEAFF. The DNA of the CDR3 is TGTGCCAGCAGCTCCCCCGGGACCGCCATAAACAGGAATGAAGCTTTCTTT. V gene TRBV7-2 combines with J gene TRBJ1-1, with a possible D match to TRBD1 (5 bases). Trimming shortened V by 4 bases and J by 7 bases, and 25 bases separated the two germline ends. CDR1 is SGHTA and CDR2 is FQGNSA in the germline V gene. The CDR3 loop spans 17 amino acids.

The J gene is TRBJ2-3, the V gene TRBV11-2, with D perhaps TRBD2 (5 bases). Trimming cost V 5 bases and J 6 bases, with 15 bases left between them. Germline lookup yields CDR1 SGHAT and CDR2 FQNNGV. This CDR3 is 14 amino acids long. Here the CDR3 reads CASSPPTRPDTQYF. The CDR3 DNA sequence: TGTGCCAGCAGCCCTCCTACTAGGCCGGATACGCAGTATTTT.

This clone was observed a few times. The genes are TRBV27 and TRBJ1-1; D gene ambiguous. The germline gives CDR1 MNHEY, CDR2 SMNVEV (reference sequence). V was trimmed by 0 bases and J by 7 bases, leaving 12 bases between them. The CDR3 contains 14 residues. Written as DNA, the CDR3 is TGTGCCAGCAGTTTATCCCGTGCGGACGGTGAAGCTTTCTTT. It is translated as CASSLSRADGEAFF.

This clone came up a few times. This rearrangement joins TRBV6-6 to TRBJ2-5; possibly TRBD1 for D (6 bases). Trimming took off 0 bases at V and 4 bases at J, with 9 bases between the two ends. Germline lookup yields CDR1 MNHNY and CDR2 SVGAGI (reference sequence). CDR3 length: 14 amino acids. The CDR3, as DNA: TGTGCCAGCAGTTACTCCCCAGGGGCAGAGACCCAGTACTTC. Translation: CASSYSPGAETQYF.

This clone has ten or more counts. V and J are TRBV7-9 and TRBJ2-1; D possibly corresponds to TRBD1 (6 bases). This CDR3 has 13 amino acids. Trimming removed 4 bases at V and 7 bases at J, with 11 bases between. Germline-derived CDR1 and CDR2 are SEHNR and FQNEAQ (reference sequence). The chain's CDR3 is CASSSQGWNEQFF. DNA of the CDR3: TGTGCCAGCAGCTCACAGGGTTGGAATGAGCAGTTCTTC.

This chain uses TRBV7-9 with TRBJ2-7, with D perhaps TRBD1 (6 bases). CDR1 and CDR2 from the germline V gene are SEHNR and FQNEAQ (reference sequence). This CDR3 is 16 amino acids long. Trimming removed 1 base at V and 2 bases at J, with 15 bases between. As DNA, the CDR3 is TGTGCCAGCAGCTTAGGGAGGCAGGGGATTACCTACGAGCAGTACTTC. Translation gives CASSLGRQGITYEQYF. Drawing the rest from reference TRBV7-9 and TRBJ2-7, the complete variable domain is DTGVSQNPRHKITKRGQNVTFRCDPISEHNRLYWYRQTLGQGPEFLTYFQNEAQLEKSRLLSDRFSAERPKGSFSTLEIQRTEQGDSAMYLCASSLGRQGITYEQYFGPGTRLTVT.

With respect to this clone: In the same sample, other DNA sequences code for this CDR3. J is TRBJ1-5 and V is TRBV5-1; D ambiguous. Germline CDR1 is SGHRS and CDR2 is YFSETQ. This CDR3 is built from 14 residues. V lost 0 bases and J lost 0, with 4 bases in between. CDR3 sequence (DNA): TGCGCCAGCAGCTTGGACGGTAGCAATCAGCCCCAGCATTTT. Its translation is CASSLDGSNQPQHF.

This clone was counted between two and nine times. Here the CDR3 DNA reads TGTGCCAGCAGATTAGGCTACGAGCAGTACTTC. Amino acids: CASRLGYEQYF. This chain links TRBV6-6 with TRBJ2-7; D not certain. The germline V gene encodes CDR1 MNHNY and CDR2 SVGAGI (reference sequence). Trimming shortened V by 6 bases and J by 3 bases, and 6 bases separated the two germline ends. The CDR3 totals 11 residues.

This clone was seen a handful of times. This chain joins TRBV7-3 and TRBJ2-7; 8 bases map to TRBD2. With V trimmed by 5 bases and J by 7 bases, 13 bases remained unmatched. Germline V gene sequence: CDR1 SGHTA, CDR2 FQGTGA. The CDR3 has 15 residues. CDR3 sequence: CASSPSGSTGGEQYF. In nucleotides, the CDR3 is TGTGCCAGCAGCCCTAGCGGGTCAACCGGCGGGGAGCAGTACTTC.

The chain couples TRBV25-1 to TRBJ1-4; D possibly corresponds to TRBD1 (5 bases). The V end was cut by 3 bases, the J end by 4 bases, with 12 bases between. The V gene's germline CDR1 is MGHDK and CDR2 SYGVNS. This CDR3 comprises 15 residues. CDR3 in DNA: TGTGCCAGCAGTGATCGGCGGGGACTTAATGAAAAACTGTTTTTT. Its translation: CASSDRRGLNEKLFF.

The chain uses TRBV18 and TRBJ2-1; 10 nucleotides align to TRBD2. This CDR3 comprises 18 residues. Germline CDR1 reads KGHSH; CDR2 reads LQKENI. The ends lost 2 bases at V and 10 bases at J; junction bases unmatched: 17. The DNA for the CDR3 is TGTGCCAGCTCACCAACCCCAATCACTAGCGGGACCCCGGGGGAGCAGTTCTTC. Translation: CASSPTPITSGTPGEQFF. Full variable domain (missing parts from reference TRBV18 and TRBJ2-1): NAGVMQNPRHLVRRRGQEARLRCSPMKGHSHVYWYRQLPEEGLKFMVYLQKENIIDESGMPKERFSAEFPKEGPSILRIQQVVRGDSAAYFCASSPTPITSGTPGEQFFGPGTRLTVL.

Concerning this clone itself: Other nucleotide sequences from this sample produce the same CDR3. The chain carries TRBV7-9 and TRBJ1-2; D unresolved. The CDR3 spans 14 residues. V lost 5 bases to trimming and J lost 8 bases, with 18 bases between them. Germline loops: CDR1 SEHNR, CDR2 FQNEAQ (reference sequence). In DNA form, the CDR3 reads TGTGCCAGCAGCCTCGAGGGCGTGTGGGGAGGCTACACCTTC. Translated: CASSLEGVWGGYTF.

This clone has more than one count but fewer than ten. The CDR3 DNA reads TGTGCCAGCAGCTTATTGGGACATTCCATGAACACTGAAGCTTTCTTT. It is translated as CASSLLGHSMNTEAFF. The rearrangement links TRBV7-8 to TRBJ1-1; D is possibly TRBD1 (6 bases). Germline assignment: CDR1 SGHVS and CDR2 FQNEAQ. This CDR3 region has 16 residues. V was pared by 2 bases and J by 0 bases, with 13 bases between.

This clone came up many times. The chain uses TRBV5-4 and TRBJ2-3; 8 positions match TRBD2. Germline trimming cut 3 bases from V and 4 bases from J; bases unmatched to any gene: 7. There are 15 residues in the CDR3. Germline CDR1 SGHNT, CDR2 YYREEE (reference sequence). CDR3 DNA: TGTGCCAGCAGCTGGGGGACTAGTCCTGCAGATACGCAGTATTTT. It specifies CASSWGTSPADTQYF.

This clone has a handful of counts. This chain uses TRBV5-5 with TRBJ2-3; 8 bases are shared with TRBD2. The CDR3 is made up of 17 amino acids. V trimming: 4 bases; J trimming: 5 bases; junction bases outside the gene matches: 15. The germline CDR1 and CDR2 sequences are SGHKS and YYEKEE (reference sequence). The CDR3 is CASSHRVSAGEGDTQYF. DNA of the CDR3: TGTGCCAGCAGCCACCGCGTGTCAGCGGGAGAGGGAGATACGCAGTATTTT.

The gene calls are TRBV19 and TRBJ2-7, with 14 bases that match TRBD2. CDR1 and CDR2 (germline): LNHDA, SQIVND (reference sequence). The CDR3 runs to 15 residues. V lost 4 bases and J lost 6; bases outside the gene matches: 5. The chain's CDR3 is CASSRGLAGVGEQYF. As DNA, the CDR3 is TGTGCCAGTAGTAGGGGACTAGCGGGAGTTGGCGAGCAGTACTTC.

The chain joins TRBV7-2 to TRBJ2-2; 10 bases agree with TRBD2. This CDR3 has 17 residues. With V trimmed by 2 bases and J by 7 bases, 10 bases remained unmatched. Germline CDR1 reads SGHTA; CDR2 reads FQGNSA. CDR3 protein: CASSLTRLAGADGELFF. For the CDR3, the DNA is TGTGCCAGCAGCTTAACCCGCCTAGCGGGAGCGGACGGGGAGCTGTTTTTT.

The J gene is TRBJ1-2, the V gene TRBV7-2, with TRBD1 matching 9 bases. The ends lost 5 bases at V and 0 bases at J; junction bases unmatched: 4. Germline V gene sequence: CDR1 SGHTA, CDR2 FQGNSA. The CDR3 has 15 residues. The CDR3 sequence is CASSTGTGTNYGYTF. The CDR3 DNA follows: TGTGCCAGCAGCACAGGGACAGGGACTAACTATGGCTACACCTTC.

The J gene is TRBJ2-1, the V gene TRBV5-6; 12 nucleotides align to TRBD2. The trim removed 3 bases at V and 5 bases at J, leaving 6 bases unmatched. The CDR3 contains 16 residues. The germline CDR1 and CDR2 sequences are SGHDT and YYEEEE. The CDR3 bases are TGTGCCAGCAGCTCCCCCGGGACTAGCGGGCACAATGAGCAGTTCTTC. Amino acids: CASSSPGTSGHNEQFF.

This clone was detected ten times or more. This rearrangement joins TRBV10-3 to TRBJ2-7; D is unresolved. Germline V CDR1 and CDR2: ENHRY, SYGVKD. V was trimmed by 10 bases and J by 4 bases, leaving 11 bases between them. The CDR3 covers 11 residues. The DNA of the CDR3 is TGTGCCACGACTCGAGAGTACGAGCAGTACTTC. Its translation: CATTREYEQYF.

The V gene is TRBV7-9, the J gene TRBJ2-1, with D possibly TRBD1 on 5 matching bases. The V gene lost 3 bases and the J gene lost 11 bases, with 11 bases spanning the gap. This CDR3 is 12 amino acids long. Germline assignment: CDR1 SEHNR and CDR2 FQNEAQ (reference sequence). This chain's CDR3 is CASSLVMGQQFF. DNA for the CDR3: TGTGCCAGCAGCTTGGTAATGGGGCAGCAGTTCTTC. Supplemented by reference TRBV7-9 and TRBJ2-1, the full variable domain reads DTGVSQNPRHKITKRGQNVTFRCDPISEHNRLYWYRQTLGQGPEFLTYFQNEAQLEKSRLLSDRFSAERPKGSFSTLEIQRTEQGDSAMYLCASSLVMGQQFFGPGTRLTVL.

This clone has just a few counts. This chain connects TRBV19 to TRBJ2-1; a weak D match, TRBD1 (6 bases). V lost 1 base, J lost 3 bases, and 13 bases lay in between. The CDR3 consists of 16 residues. Looked up from germline, CDR1 is LNHDA and CDR2 is SQIVND (reference sequence). This CDR3 is CASSIVGGQNYNEQFF. The CDR3 region has the DNA TGTGCCAGTAGTATAGTAGGCGGACAGAACTACAATGAGCAGTTCTTC.

The sample holds a few counts of this clone. The CDR3 nucleotides read TGTGCCTCTACCGTACGGGATGTGTTTACCGGGGAGCTGTTTTTT. This codes for CASTVRDVFTGELFF. The chain combines TRBV18 with TRBJ2-2; TRBD2 is a possible D gene (5 bases). Germline V gene data show CDR1 as KGHSH and CDR2 as LQKENI. The CDR3 sequence is 15 residues long. Trimming cost V 11 bases and J 5 bases, with 21 bases left between them.

V and J are TRBV2 and TRBJ1-1; 7 nucleotides match TRBD1. After removal of 10 bases from V and 4 bases from J, the junction contained 15 bases not matched to a gene. Germline CDR1 and CDR2: SNHLY and FYNNEI. The CDR3 spans 15 residues. CDR3 bases: TGTGCCACCCGTTTGGAGAGACAGGGAGGCACTGAAGCTTTCTTT. Amino acids: CATRLERQGGTEAFF. Supplemented by reference TRBV2 and TRBJ1-1, the full variable domain reads EPEVTQTPSHQVTQMGQEVILRCVPISNHLYFYWYRQILGQKVEFLVSFYNNEISEKSEIFDDQFSVERPDGSNFTLKIRSTKLEDSAMYFCATRLERQGGTEAFFGQGTRLTVV.